Sequencing of this TCR beta chain was carried out in a study of technical replicates of blood from a handful of donors. The V gene's germline CDR1 is SGHTA and CDR2 FQGTGA. V gave up 2 bases and J gave up 0 bases, with 8 bases separating them. The CDR3 contains 15 residues. Assay: immunoSEQ multiplex PCR; the TCRdb copy retains only in-frame clones and omits some. The table lists tens of thousands of clones, 95% of them singletons. This receptor was obtained from a human donor in good health. Sequenced sample: T cells isolated from PBMCs. The chain uses TRBV7-3 and TRBJ2-1; D uncertain. CDR3 sequence (DNA): TGTGCCAGCAGCTTAGTATTAAACTCCTACAATGAGCAGTTCTTC. This sequence encodes CASSLVLNSYNEQFF.